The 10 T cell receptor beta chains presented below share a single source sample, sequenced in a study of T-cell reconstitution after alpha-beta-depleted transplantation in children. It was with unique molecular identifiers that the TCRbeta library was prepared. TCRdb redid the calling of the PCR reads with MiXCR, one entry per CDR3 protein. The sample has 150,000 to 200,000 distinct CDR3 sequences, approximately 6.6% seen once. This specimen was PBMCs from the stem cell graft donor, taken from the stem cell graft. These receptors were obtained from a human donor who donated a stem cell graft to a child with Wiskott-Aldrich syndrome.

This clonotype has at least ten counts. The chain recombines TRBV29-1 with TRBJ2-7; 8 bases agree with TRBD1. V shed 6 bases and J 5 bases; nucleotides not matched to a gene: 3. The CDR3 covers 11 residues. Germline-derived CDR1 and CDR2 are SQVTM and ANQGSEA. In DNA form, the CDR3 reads TGCAGCGTCGAGACAGGGGACGAGCAGTACTTC. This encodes CSVETGDEQYF.

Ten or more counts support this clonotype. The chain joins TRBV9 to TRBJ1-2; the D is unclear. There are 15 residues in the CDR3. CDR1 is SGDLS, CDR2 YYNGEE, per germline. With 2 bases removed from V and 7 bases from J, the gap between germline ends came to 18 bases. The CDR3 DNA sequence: TGTGCCAGCAGCGTGGGTTTTCAGTTTTCCACTGGCTACACCTTC. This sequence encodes CASSVGFQFSTGYTF.

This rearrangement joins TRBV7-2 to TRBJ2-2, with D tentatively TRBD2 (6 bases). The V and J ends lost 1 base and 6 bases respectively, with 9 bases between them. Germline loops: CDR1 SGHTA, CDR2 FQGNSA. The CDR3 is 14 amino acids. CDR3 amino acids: CASSLVRGSGELFF. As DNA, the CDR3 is TGTGCCAGCAGCTTAGTCCGGGGGTCCGGGGAGCTGTTTTTT.

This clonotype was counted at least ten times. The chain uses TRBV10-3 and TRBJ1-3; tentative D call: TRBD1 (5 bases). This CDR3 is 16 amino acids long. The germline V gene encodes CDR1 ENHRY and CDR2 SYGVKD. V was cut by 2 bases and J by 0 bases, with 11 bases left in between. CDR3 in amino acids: CAISEQGLNSGNTIYF. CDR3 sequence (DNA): TGTGCCATCAGTGAGCAGGGACTTAACTCTGGAAACACCATATATTTT.

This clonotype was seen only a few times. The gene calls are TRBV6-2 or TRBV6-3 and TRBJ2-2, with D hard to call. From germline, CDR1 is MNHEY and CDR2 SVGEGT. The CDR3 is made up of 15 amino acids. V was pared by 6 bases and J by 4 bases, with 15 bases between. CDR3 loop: CASRTGSQPTGELFF. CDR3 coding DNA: TGTGCCAGCAGAACCGGCAGCCAACCCACCGGGGAGCTGTTTTTT.

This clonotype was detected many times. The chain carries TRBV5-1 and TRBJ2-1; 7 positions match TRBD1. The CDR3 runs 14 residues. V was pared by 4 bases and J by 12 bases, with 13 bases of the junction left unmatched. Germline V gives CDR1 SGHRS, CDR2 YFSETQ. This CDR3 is CASSITDRVEGQFF. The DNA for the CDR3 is TGCGCCAGCAGCATAACTGACAGGGTCGAGGGGCAGTTCTTC.

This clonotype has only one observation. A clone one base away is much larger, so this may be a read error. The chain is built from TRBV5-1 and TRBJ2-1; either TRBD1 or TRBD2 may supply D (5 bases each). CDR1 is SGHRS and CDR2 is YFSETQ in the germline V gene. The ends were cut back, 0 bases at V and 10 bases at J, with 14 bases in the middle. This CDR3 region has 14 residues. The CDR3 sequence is CASSLGSQRGEQFF. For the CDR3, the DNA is TGCGCCAGCAGCTTGGGAAGTCAGAGGGGCGAGCAGTTCTTC.

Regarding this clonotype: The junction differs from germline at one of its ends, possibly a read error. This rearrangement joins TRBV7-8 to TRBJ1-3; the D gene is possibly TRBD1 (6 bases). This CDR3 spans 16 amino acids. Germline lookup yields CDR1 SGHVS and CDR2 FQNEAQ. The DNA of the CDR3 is TGTGCCAGCAGCCGCCGGGACACGAGCTCTCGAAACACCATATATTTT. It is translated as CASSRRDTSSRNTIYF.

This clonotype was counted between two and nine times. The CDR3 here is CASSRKGTVHTDTQYF. The CDR3 DNA sequence: TGTGCCAGCAGCCGTAAAGGGACAGTACACACAGATACGCAGTATTTT. The V gene is TRBV7-9, the J gene TRBJ2-3, with 7 nucleotides matching TRBD1. This CDR3 has 16 residues. V was pared by 5 bases and J by 2 bases, with 10 bases of the junction left unmatched. Germline V gene data show CDR1 as SEHNR and CDR2 as FQNEAQ (reference sequence).

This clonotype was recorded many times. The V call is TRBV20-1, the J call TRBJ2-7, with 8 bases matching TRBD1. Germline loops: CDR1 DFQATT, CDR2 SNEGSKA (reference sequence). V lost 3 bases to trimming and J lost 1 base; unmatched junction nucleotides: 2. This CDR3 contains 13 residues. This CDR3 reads CSARTGASYEQYF. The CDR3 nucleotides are TGCAGTGCTAGGACAGGGGCATCCTACGAGCAGTACTTC.